A selection of T cell receptor beta chains follows, all from one sample in a study of monozygotic twins with inflammatory bowel disease. Reanalyzing the 5' RACE reads, TCRdb keeps one entry per CDR3 protein, without DNA. The record lists about 160,000 distinct CDR3 sequences, of which the ten most abundant hold about 8%. Sequenced material: blood. The origin of the receptors is a human donor with ulcerative colitis or Crohn's disease, or a healthy co-twin of an affected twin (not recorded which). Both conserved end residues are part of each CDR3.

J: TRBJ2-7; V: TRBV20-1; CDR3: CSARVSGNEQYF
J: TRBJ1-2; V: TRBV30; CDR3: CAWDRGTGTHYGYTF
J: TRBJ2-1; V: TRBV9; CDR3: CASSVGLAGHNEQFF
J: TRBJ2-1; V: TRBV4-1; CDR3: CASSQDGGTDEQFF
J: TRBJ2-3; V: TRBV3-1; CDR3: CASSPRGGSTDTQYF
J: TRBJ2-7; V: TRBV7-2; CDR3: CASSAGTSGRYEQYF
J: TRBJ2-7; V: TRBV7-2; CDR3: CASSPPRWQRGYEQYF
J: TRBJ2-5; V: TRBV15; CDR3: CATRDGVRETQYF
J: TRBJ2-5; V: TRBV7-9; CDR3: CASSRTSGNQETQYF
J: TRBJ2-3; V: TRBV20-1; CDR3: CSARVGADTQYF
J: TRBJ2-7; V: TRBV18; CDR3: CASSPGRIYEQYF
J: TRBJ1-2; V: TRBV24-1; CDR3: CATSDEGGIYGYTF
J: TRBJ2-1; V: TRBV5-1; CDR3: CASSLSGAPNEQFF
J: TRBJ2-5; V: TRBV7-2; CDR3: CASSNLKGQGGETQYF
J: TRBJ1-1; V: TRBV20-1; CDR3: CSARDPRGGTGVGTEAFF
J: TRBJ1-1; V: TRBV4-2; CDR3: CASSSRGGYTEAFF
J: TRBJ2-2; V: TRBV19; CDR3: CASSINGGTATGELFF
J: TRBJ1-5; V: TRBV29-1; CDR3: CSVEDGTGNQPQHF
J: TRBJ2-7; V: TRBV5-1; CDR3: CASSPTGGSAEQYF
J: TRBJ1-1; V: TRBV7-2; CDR3: CASSLLTYTEAFF
J: TRBJ2-7; V: TRBV25-1; CDR3: CASSEWQAYEQYF
J: TRBJ1-5; V: TRBV4-3; CDR3: CASSQDTRDQPQHF
J: TRBJ1-6; V: TRBV20-1; CDR3: CSAQTGSSPLHF
J: TRBJ1-5; V: TRBV20-1; CDR3: CSASRPYSNQPQHF
J: TRBJ2-1; V: TRBV10-3; CDR3: CAIKATSGNNEQFF
J: TRBJ1-5; V: TRBV19; CDR3: CASKGQPALNQPQHF
J: TRBJ1-2; V: TRBV5-1; CDR3: CASSKDRGSHYGYTF
J: TRBJ2-7; V: TRBV18; CDR3: CASSPPNRPGEQYF
J: TRBJ1-6; V: TRBV3-1; CDR3: CASSQEGGVFSPLHF
J: TRBJ2-1; V: TRBV5-1; CDR3: CASSLTGPDEQFF
J: TRBJ2-7; V: TRBV12-3/TRBV12-4; CDR3: CASSYRTGGINEQYF
J: TRBJ1-1; V: TRBV5-1; CDR3: CASSSLQTSGTEAFF
J: TRBJ2-7; V: TRBV20-1; CDR3: CSADGTGLWQYF
J: TRBJ2-3; V: TRBV10-3; CDR3: CAISPGSPDTQYF
J: TRBJ2-2; V: TRBV7-9; CDR3: CASSSTSGFTGELFF
J: TRBJ2-7; V: TRBV7-6; CDR3: CASSPRQINEQYF
J: TRBJ2-1; V: TRBV11-1; CDR3: CASSPPPISSGDYNEQFF
J: TRBJ2-2; V: TRBV7-9; CDR3: CASSFRDGANTGELFF
J: TRBJ1-1; V: TRBV6-2/TRBV6-3; CDR3: CASREPGPTSGFF
J: TRBJ2-5; V: TRBV5-4; CDR3: CASSLALLAGPQETQYF
J: TRBJ2-4; V: TRBV19; CDR3: CASRPDLAKNIQYF
J: TRBJ1-1; V: TRBV18; CDR3: CASSLTQDWNTEAFF